The 18 T cell receptor beta chains presented below share a single source sample, sequenced in a study of human T cells and chemical hapten exposure (dated by TCRdb to the early 2020s). Per the publication, the time point label means: patch test 3, about 24 weeks after DPC sensitization. This specimen's treatment or condition label, interpreted: therapeutic diphenylcyclopropenone sensitization with weekly scalp DPC. Library prep was done by RACE. The reads were generated on a NextSeq 500. Through fastp at Q25 and MiXCR, TCRdb rebuilt clones from the public reads, retaining in-frame beta chains. Duplicate CDR3 protein sequences are folded into a single record with the most common DNA and genes. Present in this sample are some 170,000 distinct CDR3 sequences, 25% to 30% of which were seen just once. The biggest ten clones account for approximately 2.1% of the sample. The specimen comprised whole blood, sampled in connection with sensitization to the hapten diphenylcyclopropenone (DPC). The receptors were gathered from a woman aged 18-29 years with alopecia areata. Some clones in this sample may be carry-over from other donors' samples.

The chain links TRBV29-1 to TRBJ2-2; the match to TRBD1 covers 10 bases. CDR1 is SQVTM and CDR2 is ANQGSEA in the germline V gene. V shed 5 bases, J shed 8 bases, and the junction held 5 bases outside the gene matches. CDR3 size: 13 residues. CDR3 loop: CSVRTGGQGELFF. The CDR3 coding sequence is TGCAGCGTTAGGACAGGGGGACAAGGGGAGCTGTTTTTT.

This clonotype has just a few counts. The CDR3 nucleotides read TGCAGTGCTAGAGTCGGGGAGACCCAGTACTTC. Encoded protein: CSARVGETQYF. The gene calls are TRBV20-1 and TRBJ2-5, with no clear D. CDR3 length: 11 amino acids. The V end was cut by 1 base, the J end by 5 bases, with 5 bases between. CDR1 is DFQATT and CDR2 is SNEGSKA in the germline V gene (reference sequence).

V is TRBV7-9 and J is TRBJ1-2; D unresolved. The CDR3 sequence is 15 residues long. Germline V gene data show CDR1 as SEHNR and CDR2 as FQNEAQ (reference sequence). Trimming removed 1 base from V and 3 bases from J, with 12 bases in between. CDR3 sequence: CASSLEVGLHYGYTF. In DNA, the CDR3 is TGTGCCAGCAGCTTAGAAGTCGGCCTACACTATGGCTACACCTTC.

This chain connects TRBV10-3 to TRBJ1-1, with D maybe TRBD1 (6 bases). Germline loops: CDR1 ENHRY, CDR2 SYGVKD. The CDR3 is 16 amino acids. V was clipped by 2 bases and J by 0 bases, with 13 bases between them. The CDR3 DNA reads as TGTGCCATCAGTGAGATGGGGGGCCCCTTGAACACTGAAGCTTTCTTT. Protein product: CAISEMGGPLNTEAFF.

This chain joins TRBV7-6 and TRBJ2-5; D is perhaps TRBD2 (5 bases). From germline, CDR1 is SGHVS and CDR2 FNYEAQ. The CDR3 loop spans 15 amino acids. Trimming left V 4 bases short and J 2 bases short, with 14 bases between. The DNA for the CDR3 is TGTGCCAGCAGCTCCCCTTGGGGAGTGCAAGAGACCCAGTACTTC. It is translated as CASSSPWGVQETQYF.

The count of this clonotype is one. This chain joins TRBV27 and TRBJ2-2; 8 nucleotides align to TRBD1. Trimming at V came to 3 bases and at J to 7 bases, leaving 4 bases not matched to a gene. This CDR3 has 14 residues. In germline, CDR1 is MNHEY, CDR2 SMNVEV (reference sequence). CDR3 residues: CASSFNRGDGELFF. CDR3 DNA sequence: TGTGCCAGCAGTTTTAACAGGGGGGACGGGGAGCTGTTTTTT.

This clonotype appeared a few times. The genes are TRBV7-9 and TRBJ1-1, with a weak D call TRBD1 (5 bases). The CDR3 is 13 residues long. The V end was cut by 5 bases, the J end by 4 bases, with 11 bases between. Germline V lookup: CDR1 SEHNR, CDR2 FQNEAQ (reference sequence). The DNA of the CDR3 is TGTGCCAGCAGCCTGAGGGACGCCACTGAAGCTTTCTTT. This encodes CASSLRDATEAFF.

V is TRBV21-1 and J is TRBJ1-5; the D call in the table, TRBD1, was not verified against the DNA. TRBV21-1 is a pseudogene locus. The CDR3 runs 18 residues. The CDR3 loop is CASSKVYLGQADNQPQHF. Written as DNA, the CDR3 is TGTGCCAGCAGCAAAGTTTATTTGGGACAGGCCGACAATCAGCCCCAGCATTTT.

This clonotype was recorded a few times. The chain links TRBV11-2 to TRBJ2-1; unclear D gene. Trimming took 5 bases from V and 7 from J, leaving 12 bases between them. Per germline, CDR1 SGHAT and CDR2 FQNNGV. The CDR3 is 13 residues long. The DNA of the CDR3 is TGTGCCAGCAGCCGTCGAGCCATAAATGAGCAGTTCTTC. Translating it yields CASSRRAINEQFF.

The table lists this clonotype with a few counts. The chain carries TRBV2 and TRBJ2-1; D not resolved. This CDR3 region has 13 residues. The germline CDR1 and CDR2 sequences are SNHLY and FYNNEI. The V end lost 2 bases, the J end lost 7 bases, and 9 bases lay between the germline ends. CDR3 nucleotide sequence: TGTGCCAGCAGTGAATTAGACACTAATGAGCAGTTCTTC. Protein product: CASSELDTNEQFF.

The gene calls are TRBV6-5 and TRBJ2-3; the D is unclear. The CDR3 has 11 residues. V was trimmed by 2 bases and J by 6 bases, leaving 3 bases between them. CDR1 and CDR2 from the germline V gene are MNHEY and SVGAGI. The CDR3 here is CASSYEDTQYF. The CDR3 DNA follows: TGTGCCAGCAGTTACGAGGATACGCAGTATTTT.

This clonotype has a handful of counts. This sequence joins TRBV11-1 and TRBJ2-7, with 11 bases identical to TRBD1. After removal of 5 bases from V and 7 bases from J, the junction contained 10 bases not matched to a gene. Germline CDR1 and CDR2: SGHAT and FQDESV (reference sequence). This CDR3 has 15 residues. CDR3 DNA: TGTGCCAGCAGCCCTGGGACAGGGGGTACGTGGGAGCAGTACTTC. This gives the protein CASSPGTGGTWEQYF.

This clonotype was seen more than once but under ten times. The chain carries TRBV2 and TRBJ2-1; D remains unclear. V was pared by 2 bases and J by 10 bases, with 3 bases between. The V gene's germline CDR1 is SNHLY and CDR2 FYNNEI. There are 10 residues in the CDR3. In DNA, the CDR3 is TGTGCCAGCAGTGAAACGGAGCAGTTCTTC. This gives the protein CASSETEQFF.

The chain combines TRBV6-5 with TRBJ1-3; the D is unclear. CDR3 length: 14 amino acids. V shed 0 bases and J shed 5 bases, with 8 bases lying between them. Per germline, CDR1 MNHEY and CDR2 SVGAGI. The CDR3 DNA reads TGTGCCAGCAGTTACTCTTGGGGTAGAAACACCATATATTTT. Protein sequence: CASSYSWGRNTIYF.

The chain carries TRBV20-1 and TRBJ1-2; possible D gene TRBD1, 5 bases. Germline assignment: CDR1 DFQATT and CDR2 SNEGSKA (reference sequence). The CDR3 has 12 amino acids. Trimming left V 6 bases short and J 7 bases short, with 15 bases between. CDR3 residues: CSAGGEPGGYTF. The CDR3 DNA follows: TGCAGTGCCGGGGGAGAGCCGGGTGGCTACACCTTC.

The chain is built from TRBV7-9 and TRBJ2-2; D is perhaps TRBD1 (5 bases). Germline values: CDR1 SEHNR, CDR2 FQNEAQ (reference sequence). V was trimmed by 2 bases and J by 7 bases, leaving 11 bases between them. The CDR3 is 14 residues long. CDR3 protein: CASSLQSGIGELFF. The CDR3 coding sequence is TGTGCCAGCAGCTTACAATCAGGGATCGGGGAGCTGTTTTTT.

This clonotype is a singleton in its sample. The J gene is TRBJ2-1, the V gene TRBV9, with 7 positions matching TRBD2. The trim removed 3 bases at V and 0 bases at J, leaving 3 bases unmatched. The CDR3 length is 15 residues. Germline V gives CDR1 SGDLS, CDR2 YYNGEE. The CDR3 sequence: CASSEGTTSYNEQFF. Written as DNA, the CDR3 is TGTGCCAGCAGCGAGGGGACTACCTCCTACAATGAGCAGTTCTTC.

J is TRBJ2-1 and V is TRBV12-3 or TRBV12-4; TRBD2 matches at 8 bases. J was trimmed by 9 bases and V by 2 bases; bases with no gene match: 9. The CDR3 is made up of 15 amino acids. The CDR3 DNA follows: TGTGCCAGCAGTTTAAAGAGACTAGCGTACGGTGAGCAGTTCTTC. This translates into CASSLKRLAYGEQFF.